This TCR beta chain originates from a study of regulatory T cells in long-lasting Graves disease. Broader study findings: Reduced TCR diversity was observed in persistent Graves' patients versus newly diagnosed patients. Persistent disease exhibited a predilection for TRBV28, TRBJ1-2 and TRBJ2-5. Clonotypes that were public and shared totalled 2,500 to 3,000 in persistent patients versus 900 to 1,000 in new patients.

CDR3 length: 13 residues. Germline CDR1 and CDR2: MNHEY and SVGEGT. With 5 bases clipped from V and 10 bases from J, the junction kept 9 bases outside the gene matches. With respect to this clonotype: Its antigen is unknown.

Construction of the TCR beta libraries employed iRepertoire HTBI primers in conjunction with Arm-PCR of CDR3 regions. TCRdb redid the calling of the multiplex PCR reads with MiXCR, one entry per CDR3 protein. The sample records about 470,000 distinct CDR3 sequences, less than 25% being singletons. Time point defined: persistent/refractory GD, antithyroid drugs over 5 years with positive TRAb. PBMCs provided the RNA from which the TCR library was made. Each of the patients was recruited from an endocrinology department situated in Xi'an, China. The gene calls are TRBV6-2 or TRBV6-3 and TRBJ1-1; 8 bases are shared with TRBD1. The receptor's source is a female donor with Graves disease. This material consisted of peripheral blood mononuclear cells (PBMCs), taken when the disease was refractory, from a patient treated with antithyroid drugs. CDR3 DNA: TGTGCCAGCAGTACCCTACAGGGGGTGGGAGCTTTCTTT. Translated, it gives CASSTLQGVGAFF.